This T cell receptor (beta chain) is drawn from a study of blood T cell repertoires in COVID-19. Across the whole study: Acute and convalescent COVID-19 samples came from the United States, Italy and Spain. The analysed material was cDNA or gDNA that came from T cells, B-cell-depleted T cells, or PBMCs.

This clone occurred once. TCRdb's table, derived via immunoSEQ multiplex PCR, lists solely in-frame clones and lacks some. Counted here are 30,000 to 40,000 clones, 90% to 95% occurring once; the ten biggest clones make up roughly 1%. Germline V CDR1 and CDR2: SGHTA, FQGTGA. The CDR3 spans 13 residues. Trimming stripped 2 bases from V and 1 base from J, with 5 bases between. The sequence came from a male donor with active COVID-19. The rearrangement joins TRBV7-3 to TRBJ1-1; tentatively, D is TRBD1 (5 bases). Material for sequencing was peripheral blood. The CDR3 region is CASSLGQNTEAFF. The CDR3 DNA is TGTGCCAGCAGCTTAGGACAGAACACTGAAGCTTTCTTT.